The clone carrying this T cell receptor beta chain was recorded many times. No antigen is known for it. Breast cancer patients provided tissue from their axillary draining lymph nodes. The CDR3 contains 15 residues. Germline V CDR1 and CDR2: MGHRA, YSYEKL. J was trimmed by 5 bases and V by 1 base; bases with no gene match: 7. TCRdb re-called the multiplex PCR reads through MiXCR, storing one row per CDR3 protein. The data contain roughly 120,000 distinct CDR3 sequences, 15% to 20% of them singletons. This sample stems from a study of breast tumors, draining lymph nodes, adjacent tissues. Regarding the study as a whole: Tumor T cell lymph node origin was a supported hypothesis, not proven. The data were judged consistent with most tumor T cells coming from lymph node and expanding in tumor.

The gene calls are TRBV4-1 and TRBJ2-5; the match to TRBD2 covers 7 bases. This sequence originates from a female donor with breast cancer. Some clones in this sample may be carry-over from other donors' samples. Sequenced: axillary lymph node tissue. The CDR3 sequence is CASSQGSSGAETQYF. As DNA, the CDR3 is TGCGCCAGCAGCCAAGGTTCTAGCGGCGCCGAGACCCAGTACTTC.